Presented here are 21 T cell receptor beta chains from one specimen sequenced in a study of low-dose radiotherapy and immunotherapy resistance in tumors (dated by TCRdb to the early 2020s). Sequencing instrument: Illumina HiSeq 2500. First-strand cDNA was synthesized with Superscript III and a set of TRAV- and TRBV-specific primers, covering both TCRalpha and TCRbeta chains. TCRs were amplified with Phusion for 20 to 25 PCR cycles, with a constant-region primer paired with the adapter attached to the V primers. The raw public reads went through TCRdb reprocessing: fastp at Q25, MiXCR clone calling, in-frame beta chains kept. Duplicate CDR3 protein sequences are folded into a single record with the most common DNA and genes. This sample holds about 39,000 distinct CDR3 sequences; roughly a third were observed only once. Approximately 3.7% of the sample rests with the top ten. Sample time point, as interpreted from the label and publication: before trial treatment.

The specimen comprised PBMCs, sampled before treatment. All receptors come from a male donor with gallbladder cancer.

This clonotype was recorded many times. The CDR3 here is CASSKPGQGFYEQYF. As DNA, the CDR3 is TGTGCCAGCAGCAAACCGGGACAGGGCTTCTACGAGCAGTACTTC. V gene TRBV3-1 combines with J gene TRBJ2-7; 9 bases match TRBD1. Germline CDR1 is LGHDT and CDR2 is YNNKEL (reference sequence). This CDR3 spans 15 amino acids. V gave up 5 bases and J gave up 3 bases; unmatched junction bases: 8.

This clonotype was observed many times. This sequence joins TRBV7-2 and TRBJ2-7; 7 nucleotides align to TRBD1. Germline V gene lookup returns CDR1 SGHTA and CDR2 FQGNSA. The trim removed 5 bases at V and 1 base at J, leaving 2 bases unmatched. This CDR3 has 13 residues. The CDR3 loop is CASSRDSSYEQYF. The CDR3 coding sequence is TGTGCCAGCAGCCGGGACAGTTCCTACGAGCAGTACTTC.

This clonotype has a count of ten or more. This rearrangement joins TRBV2 to TRBJ2-7; no reliable D call. The CDR3 is 13 residues long. Germline lookup yields CDR1 SNHLY and CDR2 FYNNEI. Trimming shortened V by 4 bases and J by 2 bases, and 9 bases separated the two germline ends. The CDR3 region has the DNA TGTGCCAGCAGTGTCGGGCCAGCCTACGAGCAGTACTTC. Translated: CASSVGPAYEQYF.

In this sample, this clonotype turned up once. The rearrangement links TRBV6-5 to TRBJ2-7; tentatively, D is TRBD1 (7 bases). The germline gives CDR1 MNHEY, CDR2 SVGAGI. Trimming took off 3 bases at V and 4 bases at J, with 13 bases between the two ends. The CDR3 has 14 amino acids. In DNA, the CDR3 is TGTGCCAGCAGTTATTATCCAGGGGGGTACGAGCAGTACTTC. Its protein is CASSYYPGGYEQYF.

In its sample, this clonotype was seen many times. CDR3 coding DNA: TGTGCCAGCAGCTTATTTGGGGGAGGGGCTGAGCAGTTCTTC. It encodes CASSLFGGGAEQFF. The rearrangement uses TRBV7-3 and TRBJ2-1, with TRBD2 identical over 7 bases. Per the germline V gene, CDR1 is SGHTA and CDR2 is FQGTGA. CDR3 length: 14 amino acids. Trimming at V came to 2 bases and at J to 9 bases, leaving 7 bases not matched to a gene.

This clonotype came up once. It is likely a read error: a sequence one base away is far more abundant. The chain employs TRBV14 and TRBJ2-7; 8 bases map to TRBD1. The CDR3 length is 15 residues. Germline lookup yields CDR1 SGHDN and CDR2 FVKESK. The J segment lost 7 bases and the V segment lost 4 bases, leaving 12 bases of the junction unmatched. The CDR3 is CASSRGQGRYNEQYF. CDR3 nucleotides: TGTGCCAGCAGCCGCGGACAGGGCCGATACAATGAGCAGTACTTC.

The chain employs TRBV1 and TRBJ2-5; TRBD1 is taken as the D call from the table, unchecked against the DNA. TRBV1 is termed a pseudogene. This CDR3 has 18 residues. CDR3 DNA sequence: TGCGCCAGCAGCCAAGATCGGGTCGCAGGGAGCCATCGAGAGACCCAGTACTTC. It encodes CASSQDRVAGSHRETQYF.

This clonotype came up many times. The rearrangement uses TRBV27 and TRBJ2-7; 8 bases are a match to TRBD2. Germline-derived CDR1 and CDR2 are MNHEY and SMNVEV (reference sequence). V gave up 2 bases and J gave up 0 bases; unmatched junction bases: 3. The CDR3 contains 15 residues. The CDR3 bases are TGTGCCAGCAGTTTAGAGGCGGGAGGCTCCTACGAGCAGTACTTC. Translation: CASSLEAGGSYEQYF.

At least ten counts were recorded for this clonotype. The CDR3 reads CASSLVASTDTQYF. The CDR3 DNA follows: TGTGCCAGCAGCTTAGTGGCCAGTACAGATACGCAGTATTTT. The chain recombines TRBV7-9 with TRBJ2-3, with D unresolved. Per germline, CDR1 SEHNR and CDR2 FQNEAQ (reference sequence). CDR3 size: 14 residues. Between the trimmed V and J ends, which lost 1 base and 3 bases, there was a span of 8 bases. The full variable domain, its missing parts supplied by reference TRBV7-9 and TRBJ2-3, is DTGVSQNPRHKITKRGQNVTFRCDPISEHNRLYWYRQTLGQGPEFLTYFQNEAQLEKSRLLSDRFSAERPKGSFSTLEIQRTEQGDSAMYLCASSLVASTDTQYFGPGTRLTVL.

Note on this clonotype: A far larger clone is only one base removed, so a read error is likely. The rearrangement joins TRBV5-1 to TRBJ2-7, with 14 bases fitting TRBD2. Germline lookup yields CDR1 SGHRS and CDR2 YFSETQ. The trim removed 3 bases at V and 7 bases at J, leaving 12 bases unmatched. The CDR3 sequence is 17 residues long. The CDR3, as DNA: TGCGCCAGCAGCTCGAGCCCCGGGACTAGCGGGAGAAATGAGCAGTACTTC. This encodes CASSSSPGTSGRNEQYF.

This clonotype was seen ten or more times. CDR3 nucleotide sequence: TGTGCCAGCACCCCCGGGGGGGGATGGGAGACCCAGTACTTC. Residues: CASTPGGGWETQYF. The rearrangement links TRBV12-3 or TRBV12-4 to TRBJ2-5; TRBD2 matches 8 bases. The CDR3 is 14 amino acids. With V trimmed by 7 bases and J by 5 bases, 9 bases remained unmatched.

This clonotype rates as medium-sized. The chain joins TRBV5-5 to TRBJ2-1; D perhaps matches TRBD2 (5 bases). Germline V gene sequence: CDR1 SGHKS, CDR2 YYEKEE (reference sequence). The CDR3 runs 16 residues. V lost 2 bases, J lost 3 bases, and 15 bases lay in between. CDR3 in amino acids: CASSFQGGGGYNEQFF. For the CDR3, the DNA is TGTGCCAGCAGCTTCCAAGGTGGCGGAGGCTACAATGAGCAGTTCTTC.

This clonotype was counted a single time. The V and J genes are TRBV10-3 and TRBJ2-1; unclear D gene. This CDR3 comprises 13 residues. Germline V gene data show CDR1 as ENHRY and CDR2 as SYGVKD. V was shortened by 0 bases and J by 6 bases, with 6 bases between the two germline ends. As DNA, the CDR3 is TGTGCCATCAGTGAGTCAGGGATCAATGAGCAGTTCTTC. Amino acids: CAISESGINEQFF.

In its sample, this clonotype was seen a few times. The genes are TRBV9 and TRBJ2-1; D gene uncertain. Trimming removed 1 base from V and 5 bases from J, with 13 bases in between. This CDR3 has 15 amino acids. In germline, CDR1 is SGDLS, CDR2 YYNGEE. The CDR3 DNA reads as TGTGCCAGCAGCGTATCGGCCACAAGGGACAATGAGCAGTTCTTC. Protein: CASSVSATRDNEQFF.

The chain couples TRBV12-3 or TRBV12-4 to TRBJ2-1, with 9 bases identical to TRBD2. There are 15 residues in the CDR3. J lost 3 bases, V lost 6 bases, and 6 bases had no gene match. As DNA, the CDR3 is TGTGCCAGCAGCCTAGGACTAGCGTTCTACAATGAGCAGTTCTTC. It specifies CASSLGLAFYNEQFF.

Concerning this clonotype itself: This probably arose from a read error, given a far larger clone one base away. This chain uses TRBV13 with TRBJ2-1, with a possible D match to TRBD2 (6 bases). The CDR3 is made up of 16 amino acids. The germline CDR1 and CDR2 sequences are PRHDT and FYEKMQ (reference sequence). The CDR3 is CVTSRDPPGSGNEQFF. In DNA, the CDR3 is TGTGTCACCAGCAGAGACCCCCCCGGGAGTGGCAATGAGCAGTTCTTC.

This clonotype was observed at least ten times. The chain uses TRBV7-3 and TRBJ2-3; D not certain. The V gene's germline CDR1 is SGHTA and CDR2 FQGTGA. There are 11 residues in the CDR3. The germline V and J ends were trimmed by 5 bases and 14 bases, with 14 bases remaining between them. CDR3 protein: CASSLPRVSYF. The CDR3, as DNA: TGTGCCAGCAGCCTACCCCGAGTTTCGTATTTT.

The J gene is TRBJ2-3, the V gene TRBV7-6, with 7 bases aligning to TRBD1. Germline V CDR1 and CDR2: SGHVS, FNYEAQ. V gave up 5 bases and J gave up 1 base; unmatched junction bases: 3. The CDR3 runs 14 residues. In DNA form, the CDR3 reads TGTGCCAGCAGCCCCGGGACAGGCACAGATACGCAGTATTTT. Protein product: CASSPGTGTDTQYF.

In the case of this clonotype: A read error is the likely source, as a far larger clone sits one nucleotide away. The CDR3 is CASSGQGSQPQHF. Here the CDR3 DNA reads TGTGCCAGCAGTGGACAGGGCTCTCAGCCCCAGCATTTT. The J gene is TRBJ1-5, the V gene TRBV13, with 8 nucleotides matching TRBD1. Looked up from germline, CDR1 is PRHDT and CDR2 is FYEKMQ (reference sequence). The V and J ends lost 6 bases and 6 bases, in that order; junction bases with no gene match: 4. The CDR3 is 13 amino acids.

This clonotype was counted at least ten times. The chain uses TRBV28 and TRBJ2-5, with D unclear. With 5 bases removed from V and 5 bases from J, the gap between germline ends came to 6 bases. Per germline, CDR1 MDHEN and CDR2 SYDVKM. This CDR3 has 11 residues. CDR3 loop: CASSTGETQYF. The CDR3 DNA follows: TGTGCCAGCAGTACCGGGGAGACCCAGTACTTC.

This clonotype is medium-sized within its sample. J is TRBJ2-3 and V is TRBV28, with TRBD1 matching 7 bases. The CDR3 is 17 amino acids. Germline assignment: CDR1 MDHEN and CDR2 SYDVKM. Trimming took 5 bases from V and 1 from J; bases not matched to a gene: 12. In DNA form, the CDR3 reads TGTGCCAGCAGTACCCCCGGGACAGAAGTCCGCACAGATACGCAGTATTTT. It encodes CASSTPGTEVRTDTQYF.